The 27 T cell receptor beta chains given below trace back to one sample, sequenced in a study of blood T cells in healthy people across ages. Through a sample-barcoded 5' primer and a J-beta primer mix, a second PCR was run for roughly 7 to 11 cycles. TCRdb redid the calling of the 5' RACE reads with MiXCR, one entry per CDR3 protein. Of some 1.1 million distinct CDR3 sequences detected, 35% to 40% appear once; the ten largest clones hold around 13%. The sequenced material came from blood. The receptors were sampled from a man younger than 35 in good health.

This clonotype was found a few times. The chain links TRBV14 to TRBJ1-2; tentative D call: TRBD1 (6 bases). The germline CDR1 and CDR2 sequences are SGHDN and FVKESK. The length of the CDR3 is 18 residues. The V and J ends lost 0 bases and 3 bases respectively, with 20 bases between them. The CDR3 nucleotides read TGTGCCAGCAGCCAAGATTCCAGGGGTATAACATCCCACTATGGCTACACCTTC. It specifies CASSQDSRGITSHYGYTF.

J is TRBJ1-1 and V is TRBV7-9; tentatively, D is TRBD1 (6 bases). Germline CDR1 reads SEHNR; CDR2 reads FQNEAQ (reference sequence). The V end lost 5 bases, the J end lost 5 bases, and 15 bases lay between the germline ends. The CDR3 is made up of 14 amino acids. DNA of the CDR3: TGTGCCAGCAGCAACGGGACATTTTGGACTGAAGCTTTCTTT. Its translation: CASSNGTFWTEAFF.

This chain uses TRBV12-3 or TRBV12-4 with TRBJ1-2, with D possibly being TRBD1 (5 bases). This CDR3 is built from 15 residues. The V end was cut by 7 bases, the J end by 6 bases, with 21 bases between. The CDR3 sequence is CASIPGQTDGNGYTF. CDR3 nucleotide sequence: TGTGCCAGCATCCCGGGGCAGACGGACGGAAATGGCTACACCTTC.

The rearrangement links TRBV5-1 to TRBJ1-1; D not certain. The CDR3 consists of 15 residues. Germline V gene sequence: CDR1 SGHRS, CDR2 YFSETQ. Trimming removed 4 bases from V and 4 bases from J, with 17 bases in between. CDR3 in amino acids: CASSLPSGSATEAFF. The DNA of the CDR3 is TGCGCCAGCAGCCTACCTTCAGGATCAGCCACTGAAGCTTTCTTT.

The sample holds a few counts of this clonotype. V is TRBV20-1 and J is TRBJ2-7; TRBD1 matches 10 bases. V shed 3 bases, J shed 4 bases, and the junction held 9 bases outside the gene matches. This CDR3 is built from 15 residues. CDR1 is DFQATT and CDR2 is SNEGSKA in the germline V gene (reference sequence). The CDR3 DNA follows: TGCAGTGCTAGTTCGACAGGGGGCACTACTTACGAGCAGTACTTC. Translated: CSASSTGGTTYEQYF.

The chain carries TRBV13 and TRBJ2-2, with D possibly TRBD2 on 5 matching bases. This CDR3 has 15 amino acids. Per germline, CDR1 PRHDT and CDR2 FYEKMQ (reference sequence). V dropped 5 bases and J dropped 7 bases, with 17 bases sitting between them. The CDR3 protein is CASSPPNRRDGELFF. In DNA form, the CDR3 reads TGTGCCAGCAGCCCTCCAAATCGTCGGGACGGGGAGCTGTTTTTT.

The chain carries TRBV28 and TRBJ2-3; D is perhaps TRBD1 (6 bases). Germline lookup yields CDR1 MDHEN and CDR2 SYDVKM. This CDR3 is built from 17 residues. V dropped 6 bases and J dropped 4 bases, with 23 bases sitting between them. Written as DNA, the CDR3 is TGTGCCAGCAGGATATCTCTTGCAGGGGCGTTGGCAGATACGCAGTATTTT. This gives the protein CASRISLAGALADTQYF. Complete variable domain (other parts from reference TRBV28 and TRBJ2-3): DVKVTQSSRYLVKRTGEKVFLECVQDMDHENMFWYRQDPGLGLRLIYFSYDVKMKEKGDIPEGYSVSREKKERFSLILESASTNQTSMYLCASRISLAGALADTQYFGPGTRLTVL.

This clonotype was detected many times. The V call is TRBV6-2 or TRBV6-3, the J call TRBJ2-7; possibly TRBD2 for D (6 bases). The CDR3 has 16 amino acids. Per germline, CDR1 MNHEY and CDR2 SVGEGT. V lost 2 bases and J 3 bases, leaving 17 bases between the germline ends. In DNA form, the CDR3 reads TGTGCCAGCAGTTACACCCAACTAGCTGCGGTCTACGAGCAGTACTTC. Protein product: CASSYTQLAAVYEQYF.

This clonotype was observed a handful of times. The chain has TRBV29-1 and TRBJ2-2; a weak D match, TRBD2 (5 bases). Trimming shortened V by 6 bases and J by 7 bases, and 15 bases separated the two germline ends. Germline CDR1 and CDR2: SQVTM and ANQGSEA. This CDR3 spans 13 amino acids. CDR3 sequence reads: CSVAPRLSGELFF. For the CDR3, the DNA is TGCAGCGTCGCCCCAAGACTAAGCGGGGAGCTGTTTTTT.

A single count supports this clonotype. Here the CDR3 reads CASSTGVTANTGELFF. As DNA, the CDR3 is TGTGCCAGCAGCACAGGGGTCACTGCGAACACCGGGGAGCTGTTTTTT. The chain employs TRBV7-2 and TRBJ2-2; 7 bases map to TRBD1. The CDR3 sequence is 16 residues long. V was clipped by 5 bases and J by 0 bases; unmatched bases: 6. CDR1 is SGHTA, CDR2 FQGNSA, per germline.

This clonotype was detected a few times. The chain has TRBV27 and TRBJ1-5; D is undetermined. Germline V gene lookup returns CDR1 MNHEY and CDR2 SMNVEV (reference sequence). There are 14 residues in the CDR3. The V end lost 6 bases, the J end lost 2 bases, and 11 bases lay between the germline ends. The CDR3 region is CASSPTRGNQPQHF. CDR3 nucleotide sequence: TGTGCCAGCAGCCCGACGAGGGGCAATCAGCCCCAGCATTTT.

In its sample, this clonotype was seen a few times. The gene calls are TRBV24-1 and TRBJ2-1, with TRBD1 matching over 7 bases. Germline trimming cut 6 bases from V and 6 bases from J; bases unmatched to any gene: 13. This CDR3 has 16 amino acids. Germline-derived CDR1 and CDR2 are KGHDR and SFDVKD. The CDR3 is CATSSLGQDPTNEQFF. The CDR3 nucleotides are TGTGCCACCAGTTCCCTCGGACAGGACCCCACCAATGAGCAGTTCTTC.

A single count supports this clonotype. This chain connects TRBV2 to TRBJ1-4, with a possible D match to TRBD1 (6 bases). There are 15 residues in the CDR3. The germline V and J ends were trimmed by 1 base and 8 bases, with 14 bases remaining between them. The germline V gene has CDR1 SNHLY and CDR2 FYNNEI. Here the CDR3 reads CASSEVRGSQEKLFF. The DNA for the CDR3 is TGTGCCAGCAGTGAAGTAAGGGGGTCACAGGAAAAACTGTTTTTT.

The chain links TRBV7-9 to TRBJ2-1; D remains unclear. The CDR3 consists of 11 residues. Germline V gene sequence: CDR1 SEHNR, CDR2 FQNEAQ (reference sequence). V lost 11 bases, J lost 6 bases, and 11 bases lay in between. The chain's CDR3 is CAATDPNEQFF. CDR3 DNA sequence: TGTGCCGCCACCGACCCCAATGAGCAGTTCTTC.

The CDR3 DNA reads as TGTGCCAGCAGCTCCACCGGGGGGCCGAACACTGAAGCTTTCTTT. Its translation is CASSSTGGPNTEAFF. The chain uses TRBV7-9 and TRBJ1-1; TRBD1 might be the D (6 bases). The germline V and J ends were trimmed by 4 bases and 1 base, with 13 bases remaining between them. CDR3 length: 15 amino acids. Germline V CDR1 and CDR2: SEHNR, FQNEAQ (reference sequence).

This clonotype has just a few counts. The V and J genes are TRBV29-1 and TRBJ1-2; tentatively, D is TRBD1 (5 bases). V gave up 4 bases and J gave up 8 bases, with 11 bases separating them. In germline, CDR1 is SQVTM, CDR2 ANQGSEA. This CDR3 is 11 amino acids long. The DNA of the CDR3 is TGCAGCGTTGGAGGGGCTAACGGCTACACCTTC. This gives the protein CSVGGANGYTF.

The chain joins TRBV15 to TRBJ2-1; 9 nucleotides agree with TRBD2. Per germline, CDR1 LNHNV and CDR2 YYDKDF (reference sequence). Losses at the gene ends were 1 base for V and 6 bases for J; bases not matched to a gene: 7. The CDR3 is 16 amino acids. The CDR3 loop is CATSRGLAGFVNEQFF. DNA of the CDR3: TGTGCCACCAGCAGAGGGCTAGCGGGGTTCGTCAATGAGCAGTTCTTC.

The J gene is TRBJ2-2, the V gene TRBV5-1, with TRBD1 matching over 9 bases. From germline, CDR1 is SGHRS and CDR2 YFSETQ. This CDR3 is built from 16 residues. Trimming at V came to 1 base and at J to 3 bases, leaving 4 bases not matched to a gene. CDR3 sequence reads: CASSLWTGVDTGELFF. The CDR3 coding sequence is TGCGCCAGCAGCTTGTGGACAGGGGTAGACACCGGGGAGCTGTTTTTT. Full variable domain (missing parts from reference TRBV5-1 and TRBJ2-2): KAGVTQTPRYLIKTRGQQVTLSCSPISGHRSVSWYQQTPGQGLQFLFEYFSETQRNKGNFPGRFSGRQFSNSRSEMNVSTLELGDSALYLCASSLWTGVDTGELFFGEGSRLTVL.

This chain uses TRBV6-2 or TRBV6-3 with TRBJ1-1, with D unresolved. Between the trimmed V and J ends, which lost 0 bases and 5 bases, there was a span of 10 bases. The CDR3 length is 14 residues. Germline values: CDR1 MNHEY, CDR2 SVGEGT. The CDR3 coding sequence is TGTGCCAGCAGTTACTCGTTGGGAAATACTGAAGCTTTCTTT. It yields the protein CASSYSLGNTEAFF.

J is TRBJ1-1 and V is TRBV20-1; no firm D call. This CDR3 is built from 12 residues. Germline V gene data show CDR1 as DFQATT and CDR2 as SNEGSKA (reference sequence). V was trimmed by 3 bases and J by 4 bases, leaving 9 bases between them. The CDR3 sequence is CSARRLITEAFF. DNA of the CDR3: TGCAGTGCTAGGAGGCTCATCACTGAAGCTTTCTTT.

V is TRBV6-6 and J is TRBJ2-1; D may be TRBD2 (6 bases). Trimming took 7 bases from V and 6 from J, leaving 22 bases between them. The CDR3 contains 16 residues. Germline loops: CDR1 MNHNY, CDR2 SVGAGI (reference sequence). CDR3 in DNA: TGTGCCAGCAACCCGGCCGGGACTTCTCACTGCAATGAGCAGTTCTTC. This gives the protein CASNPAGTSHCNEQFF.

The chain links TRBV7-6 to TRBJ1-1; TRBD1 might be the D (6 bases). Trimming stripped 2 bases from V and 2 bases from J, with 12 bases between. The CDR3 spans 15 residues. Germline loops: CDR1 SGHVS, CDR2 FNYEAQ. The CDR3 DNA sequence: TGTGCCAGCAGCTTAACCGGGACACCAAACACTGAAGCTTTCTTT. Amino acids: CASSLTGTPNTEAFF.

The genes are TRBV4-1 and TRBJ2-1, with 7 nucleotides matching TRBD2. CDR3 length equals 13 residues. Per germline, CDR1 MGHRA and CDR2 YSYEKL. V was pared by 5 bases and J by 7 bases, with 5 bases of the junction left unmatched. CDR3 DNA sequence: TGCGCCAGCAGCTGGACTAGGTCAAATGAGCAGTTCTTC. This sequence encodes CASSWTRSNEQFF.

As DNA, the CDR3 is TGTGCCAGCAGTCCCTGGCAGGGGGCAAAGGATACTGAAGCTTTCTTT. This encodes CASSPWQGAKDTEAFF. The chain uses TRBV12-3 or TRBV12-4 and TRBJ1-1; 8 nucleotides line up with TRBD1. V shed 5 bases, J shed 5 bases, and the junction held 13 bases outside the gene matches. There are 16 residues in the CDR3.

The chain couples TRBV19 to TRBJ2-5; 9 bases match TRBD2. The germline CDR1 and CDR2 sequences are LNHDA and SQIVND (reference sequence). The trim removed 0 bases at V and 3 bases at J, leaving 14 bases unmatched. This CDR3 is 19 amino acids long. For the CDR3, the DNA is TGTGCCAGTAGTATAGATCCATCCAGTCCGGGACTAGCTAAAGAGACCCAGTACTTC. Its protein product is CASSIDPSSPGLAKETQYF.

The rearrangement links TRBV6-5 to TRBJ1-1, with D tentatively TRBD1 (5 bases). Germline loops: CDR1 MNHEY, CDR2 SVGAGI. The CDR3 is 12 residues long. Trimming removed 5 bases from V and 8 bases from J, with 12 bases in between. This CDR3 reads CASSGDGGEAFF. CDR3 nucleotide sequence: TGTGCCAGCAGTGGGGACGGCGGCGAAGCTTTCTTT.

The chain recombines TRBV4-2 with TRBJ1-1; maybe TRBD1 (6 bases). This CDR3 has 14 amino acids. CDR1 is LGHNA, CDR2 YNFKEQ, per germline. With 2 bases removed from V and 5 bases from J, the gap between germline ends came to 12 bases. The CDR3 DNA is TGTGCCAGCAGCCAAAGGACAGTAGGAACTGAAGCTTTCTTT. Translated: CASSQRTVGTEAFF.